This is a list of T cell receptor beta chains from one sample in a study of blood T cell repertoires in COVID-19. Sequencing used immunoSEQ multiplex PCR; TCRdb keeps in-frame clones, though not all of them. This table holds under 30,000 clones, 89% found once. Sequencing was done on a sample of peripheral blood. These receptors were collected from a human donor in a cohort sampled during active COVID-19. Both conserved end residues are part of each CDR3. D genes are given only for firm matches. Size is stated for part of the rows, as once, few or many counts, or as a class when the clone is expanded.

clone_size j_call v_call d_call cdr3_aa cdr3_nt
- TRBJ2-5 TRBV11-1 TRBD1 CASSSGQQETQYF TGTGCCAGCAGCTCGGGACAGCAAGAGACCCAGTACTTC
- TRBJ2-7 TRBV2 - CASGESSAEAEQYF TGTGCCAGCGGAGAGAGTAGTGCCGAAGCCGAGCAGTACTTC
once TRBJ2-3 TRBV6-6 TRBD2 CASSRHSSGTSTDTQYF TGTGCCAGCAGTCGCCACTCTAGCGGCACTAGCACAGATACGCAGTATTTT
- TRBJ1-1 TRBV7-9 - CTSSFVVRWNTEAFF TGTACCAGCAGCTTTGTGGTCAGGTGGAACACTGAAGCTTTCTTT
- TRBJ1-2 TRBV28 - CASSLKTGSDYGYTF TGTGCCAGCAGTTTAAAAACAGGGTCGGACTATGGCTACACCTTC
- TRBJ1-3 TRBV28 - CASSLYRAGNTIYF TGTGCCAGCAGTTTATACAGGGCTGGAAACACCATATATTTT
- TRBJ2-1 TRBV15 TRBD2 CATSSPYALAGVDNEQFF TGTGCCACCAGCAGCCCCTACGCACTAGCGGGGGTAGACAATGAGCAGTTCTTC
- TRBJ2-7 TRBV27 TRBD2 CASSLSGGSYEQYF TGTGCCAGCAGTTTATCAGGCGGGAGCTACGAGCAGTACTTC
- TRBJ2-5 TRBV28 TRBD2 CASSRGGDQETQYF TGTGCCAGCAGCCGGGGGGGGGACCAAGAGACCCAGTACTTC
once TRBJ2-1 TRBV11-2 TRBD2 CASSLYFANLAGRYNEQFF TGTGCCAGCAGCTTATATTTTGCCAACCTAGCGGGACGCTACAATGAGCAGTTCTTC
- TRBJ1-1 TRBV19 TRBD1 CASSAGQGIGVTEAFF TGTGCCAGTAGTGCGGGACAGGGGATAGGTGTCACTGAAGCTTTCTTT
- TRBJ1-3 TRBV2 TRBD1 CASRRDSSSGNTIYF TGTGCCAGCAGAAGGGACAGTTCCTCTGGAAACACCATATATTTT
- TRBJ1-2 TRBV15 - CATSRGQAGLYGYTF TGTGCCACCAGCAGAGGGCAGGCCGGCCTATATGGCTACACCTTC
once TRBJ2-7 TRBV2 - CARTGEDYSGVRAYEQYF TGTGCCAGGACCGGCGAGGATTACTCCGGGGTTCGGGCCTACGAGCAGTACTTC
- TRBJ2-1 TRBV6-5 - CASRPTSSYNEQFF TGTGCCAGCAGACCGACTAGCTCCTACAATGAGCAGTTCTTC
- TRBJ2-3 TRBV6-5 - CASSYSRVKFTDTQYF TGTGCCAGCAGTTACTCGAGGGTAAAGTTCACAGATACGCAGTATTTT
- TRBJ1-3 TRBV7-9 - CASSPSISGNTIYF TGTGCCAGCAGCCCGAGTATCTCTGGAAACACCATATATTTT
- TRBJ2-5 TRBV3-1/TRBV3-2 - CASRRQGGEETQYF TGTGCCAGCAGACGCCAAGGGGGAGAAGAGACCCAGTACTTC
- TRBJ2-5 TRBV9 - CASSVGQGQETQYF TGTGCCAGCAGCGTAGGGCAGGGCCAAGAGACCCAGTACTTC
once TRBJ2-7 TRBV19 TRBD1 CASSIRQGYEQYF TGTGCCAGTAGTATTCGACAGGGTTACGAGCAGTACTTC
- TRBJ1-2 TRBV24-1 - CATSDLDRGYTF TGTGCCACCAGTGATTTAGACAGGGGCTACACCTTC
- TRBJ1-2 TRBV27 TRBD1 CASSFQTGSNYGYTF TGTGCCAGCAGTTTCCAGACAGGGTCAAACTATGGCTACACCTTC
- TRBJ2-7 TRBV28 TRBD1 CASSLTGMNSYEQYF TGTGCCAGCAGTTTGACAGGGATGAACTCTTACGAGCAGTACTTC
- TRBJ2-5 TRBV5-1 - CASSLAPGNQETQYF TGCGCCAGCAGCTTGGCTCCGGGGAATCAAGAGACCCAGTACTTC
- TRBJ2-3 TRBV30 - CAWSVPKETDTQYF TGTGCCTGGAGTGTACCGAAGGAGACAGATACGCAGTATTTT
- TRBJ2-1 TRBV7-2 TRBD2 CASSAQPAGGNEQFF TGTGCCAGCAGCGCTCAGCCAGCGGGGGGAAATGAGCAGTTCTTC
- TRBJ2-7 TRBV5-1 - CASSPTQGYEQYF TGCGCCAGCAGTCCTACACAGGGTTACGAGCAGTACTTC
- TRBJ2-5 TRBV4-2 TRBD1 CASSQTRDSQETQYF TGTGCCAGCAGCCAAACCCGGGACAGCCAAGAGACCCAGTACTTC
- TRBJ2-5 TRBV9 TRBD1 CASSTPDRGWETQYF TGTGCCAGCAGCACCCCGGACAGGGGGTGGGAGACCCAGTACTTC
- TRBJ2-2 TRBV14 - CASSPGLTGELFF TGTGCCAGCAGCCCGGGTCTCACCGGGGAGCTGTTTTTT
- TRBJ1-1 TRBV11-2 - CASSQRGLRTIANTEAFF TGTGCCAGCAGCCAAAGGGGTTTACGGACCATCGCGAACACTGAAGCTTTCTTT
- TRBJ2-2 TRBV28 TRBD2 CASSSRGGTGGLDHPPGELFF TGTGCCAGCAGTTCACGGGGGGGGACCGGGGGCTTGGATCACCCCCCCGGGGAGCTGTTTTTT
- TRBJ2-1 TRBV9 TRBD2 CASSVDGGAYNEQFF TGTGCCAGCAGCGTAGACGGGGGGGCCTACAATGAGCAGTTCTTC
few TRBJ2-6 TRBV19 TRBD1 CASSTDRASGANVLTF TGTGCCAGTAGTACGGACAGGGCCTCTGGGGCCAACGTCCTGACTTTC
once TRBJ1-6 TRBV4-1 - CASSQDQAGMIPLHF TGCGCCAGCAGCCAAGATCAGGCAGGGATGATTCCCCTCCACTTT